These 15 T cell receptor beta chains were all obtained from the same sample, sequenced in a study of CD8 T cells in Susac syndrome. Random hexamers served to reverse transcribe roughly 0.5 to 1 ug RNA. One entry per CDR3 protein results from TCRdb running MiXCR on the immunoSEQ multiplex PCR reads. The sample lists roughly 100,000 distinct CDR3 sequences, roughly 96% occurring once. The material sequenced was CD8+ T cells from PBMCs. The receptors here all came from a human donor with Susac syndrome.

The CDR3: CSASLTRGILQAFF. The DNA of the CDR3 is TGCAGTGCTAGCCTTACGAGGGGGATCCTTCAAGCTTTCTTT. The chain combines TRBV20-1 with TRBJ1-1; a possible D gene is TRBD1 (6 bases). V gave up 3 bases and J gave up 9 bases, with 20 bases separating them. This CDR3 comprises 14 residues. Germline lookup yields CDR1 DFQATT and CDR2 SNEGSKA (reference sequence).

The chain combines TRBV3-1 with TRBJ1-2; TRBD1 agrees at 7 bases. The V and J ends lost 1 base and 6 bases, in that order; junction bases with no gene match: 2. The length of the CDR3 is 13 residues. Germline assignment: CDR1 LGHDT and CDR2 YNNKEL (reference sequence). The CDR3 loop reads CASSQGQGHGYTF. In nucleotides, the CDR3 is TGTGCCAGCAGCCAAGGACAGGGCCATGGCTACACCTTC.

The chain employs TRBV3-1 and TRBJ2-5; no clear D gene. This CDR3 has 15 amino acids. Germline CDR1 and CDR2: LGHDT and YNNKEL (reference sequence). Trimming pared 0 bases from V and 4 bases from J, leaving 12 bases between. The CDR3 loop reads CASSQETLARETQYF. The CDR3 DNA sequence: TGTGCCAGCAGCCAAGAAACTTTGGCGAGAGAGACCCAGTACTTC.

CDR3 residues: CAWSNKETQYF. CDR3 coding DNA: TGTGCCTGGAGTAATAAAGAGACCCAGTACTTC. V usage is TRBV30 and J usage is TRBJ2-5; no clear D. Trimming left V 2 bases short and J 3 bases short, with 4 bases between. This CDR3 spans 11 amino acids. Germline V gene lookup returns CDR1 GTSNPN and CDR2 SVGIG (reference sequence).

V usage is TRBV20-1 and J usage is TRBJ1-2; the D is unclear. CDR3 length equals 12 residues. The germline CDR1 and CDR2 sequences are DFQATT and SNEGSKA (reference sequence). V dropped 6 bases and J dropped 8 bases, with 16 bases sitting between them. For the CDR3, the DNA is TGCAGTGCCGCTAGTGGAGGAGAAGGCTACACCTTC. It translates to CSAASGGEGYTF.

The rearrangement uses TRBV12-3 or TRBV12-4 and TRBJ1-1; 10 nucleotides align to TRBD1. The CDR3 consists of 14 residues. Germline trimming cut 6 bases from V and 6 bases from J; bases unmatched to any gene: 7. CDR3 residues: CASSPDRGLAEAFF. DNA of the CDR3: TGTGCCAGCAGCCCAGACAGGGGGCTCGCTGAAGCTTTCTTT.

This clonotype has just one count. This sequence joins TRBV27 and TRBJ2-2, with TRBD2 matching over 15 bases. Unmatched junction bases numbered 3, after V lost 4 bases and J lost 6 bases. Looked up from germline, CDR1 is MNHEY and CDR2 is SMNVEV (reference sequence). The CDR3 sequence is 16 residues long. CDR3 residues: CASSSGLAGGPGELFF. The CDR3 DNA is TGTGCCAGCAGTTCCGGACTAGCGGGGGGGCCCGGGGAGCTGTTTTTT.

This chain connects TRBV5-4 to TRBJ2-5; 8 bases align to TRBD1. This CDR3 spans 15 amino acids. After removal of 0 bases from V and 5 bases from J, the junction contained 6 bases not matched to a gene. From germline, CDR1 is SGHNT and CDR2 YYREEE (reference sequence). The CDR3 DNA is TGTGCCAGCAGCTTGGGGGACAGGACGCAGGAGACCCAGTACTTC. Translation: CASSLGDRTQETQYF.

The gene calls are TRBV29-1 and TRBJ1-1; tentatively, D is TRBD1 (5 bases). Trimming took off 7 bases at V and 2 bases at J, with 14 bases between the two ends. This CDR3 comprises 13 residues. The germline V gene encodes CDR1 SQVTM and CDR2 ANQGSEA. For the CDR3, the DNA is TGCAGCGGTTATGTCAGGGATAACACTGAAGCTTTCTTT. Its translation is CSGYVRDNTEAFF.

J is TRBJ2-6 and V is TRBV20-1; D possibly corresponds to TRBD1 (6 bases). The CDR3 totals 15 residues. Germline-derived CDR1 and CDR2 are DFQATT and SNEGSKA (reference sequence). V was pared by 1 base and J by 0 bases, with 7 bases between. The CDR3 DNA reads as TGCAGTGCTAGAGTAGGGGGCTCTGGGGCCAACGTCCTGACTTTC. This encodes CSARVGGSGANVLTF.

This clonotype was detected only a few times. The V gene is TRBV7-3, the J gene TRBJ1-3; TRBD1 agrees at 8 bases. Germline lookup yields CDR1 SGHTA and CDR2 FQGTGA. The CDR3 sequence is 16 residues long. After removal of 5 bases from V and 3 bases from J, the junction contained 9 bases not matched to a gene. The chain's CDR3 is CASSPPDRADGNTIYF. Here the CDR3 DNA reads TGTGCCAGCAGCCCGCCGGACAGGGCGGATGGAAACACCATATATTTT.

Only one count was recorded for this clonotype. This chain connects TRBV25-1 to TRBJ2-5, with D possibly being TRBD1 (6 bases). The V end was cut by 10 bases, the J end by 2 bases, with 17 bases between. The CDR3 runs 14 residues. Germline CDR1 reads MGHDK; CDR2 reads SYGVNS. The CDR3 DNA is TGTGCCACCGAGATGACAGGTCCTCAAGAGACCCAGTACTTC. Protein product: CATEMTGPQETQYF. Variable domain in full (rest from reference TRBV25-1 and TRBJ2-5): EADIYQTPRYLVIGTGKKITLECSQTMGHDKMYWYQQDPGMELHLIHYSYGVNSTEKGDLSSESTVSRIRTEHFPLTLESARPSHTSQYLCATEMTGPQETQYFGPGTRLLVL.

The chain employs TRBV20-1 and TRBJ1-2; TRBD1 agrees at 8 bases. V lost 6 bases, J lost 4 bases, and 7 bases stayed unmatched. This CDR3 is 13 amino acids long. Germline CDR1 reads DFQATT; CDR2 reads SNEGSKA (reference sequence). CDR3 DNA: TGCAGTGCCCCGGACAGGGCTTTCTATGGCTACACCTTC. Residues: CSAPDRAFYGYTF.

V and J are TRBV6-1 and TRBJ1-4; no definite D call. CDR1 is MNHNS and CDR2 is SASEGT in the germline V gene. The length of the CDR3 is 16 residues. V shed 4 bases and J shed 0 bases, with 12 bases lying between them. The CDR3 here is CASSAGRFATNEKLFF. CDR3 coding DNA: TGTGCCAGCAGTGCCGGCAGATTTGCAACTAATGAAAAACTGTTTTTT.

The DNA for the CDR3 is TGCAGCGTCAACGAAATGAACACTGAAGCTTTCTTT. This codes for CSVNEMNTEAFF. The chain has TRBV29-1 and TRBJ1-1; D not certain. Germline V lookup: CDR1 SQVTM, CDR2 ANQGSEA. CDR3 length: 12 amino acids. The V end was cut by 6 bases, the J end by 0 bases, with 8 bases between.